A single sample gave rise to the 8 T cell receptor beta chains below, sequenced in a study of early T cells in non-severe SARS-CoV-2 infection. TCRdb re-called the 5' RACE reads through MiXCR, storing one row per CDR3 protein. The sample contains nearly 80,000 distinct CDR3 sequences, roughly 13% of which appear only once. The sample taken for sequencing was whole blood. The origin of the receptors is an adult who was a healthcare worker with PCR-confirmed SARS-CoV-2 infection or an uninfected control (not recorded which).

This clonotype occurred a few times. The V gene is TRBV7-9, the J gene TRBJ2-5, with D possibly matching TRBD2 (6 bases). The CDR3 runs 12 residues. Trimming took 5 bases from V and 5 from J, leaving 9 bases between them. Germline V gene lookup returns CDR1 SEHNR and CDR2 FQNEAQ (reference sequence). The CDR3 is CASSPRGETQYF. CDR3 in DNA: TGTGCCAGCAGCCCCCGGGGGGAGACCCAGTACTTC.

The chain is built from TRBV6-5 and TRBJ2-1; no clear D. Germline V gene lookup returns CDR1 MNHEY and CDR2 SVGAGI. The CDR3 extends over 12 amino acids. V shed 5 bases and J shed 2 bases, with 4 bases lying between them. The CDR3 nucleotides are TGTGCCAGCAGTGCCACCTACAATGAGCAGTTCTTC. This encodes CASSATYNEQFF.

On this clonotype: One junction end disagrees with the germline gene, perhaps due to a read error. V usage is TRBV7-4 and J usage is TRBJ2-3, with 8 nucleotides matching TRBD1. Germline assignment: CDR1 SGHVT and CDR2 SQSDAQ. The CDR3 runs to 15 residues. The CDR3 DNA follows: TGTGCCAGCAGCTCGCGGGACAGGAGCATAGATACGCAGTATTTT. Encoded protein: CASSSRDRSIDTQYF.

The CDR3 region has the DNA TGTGCCAGCAGCCCAGTGGGGAGGCATGAAGCTTTCTTT. Protein product: CASSPVGRHEAFF. The genes are TRBV11-2 and TRBJ1-1, with D unclear. The CDR3 extends over 13 amino acids. The germline V gene encodes CDR1 SGHAT and CDR2 FQNNGV. Deletions cut 5 bases from V and 7 bases from J, with 14 bases between.

This clonotype came up many times. The chain is built from TRBV2 and TRBJ1-6; D gene ambiguous. From germline, CDR1 is SNHLY and CDR2 FYNNEI. The CDR3 contains 12 residues. The V gene lost 3 bases and the J gene lost 6 bases, with 3 bases spanning the gap. CDR3 bases: TGTGCCAGCAGTGACCCTAATTCACCCCTCCACTTT. It yields the protein CASSDPNSPLHF.

This clonotype was seen ten or more times. This CDR3 reads CASSQDFYEQYF. CDR3 coding DNA: TGTGCCAGCAGCCAAGACTTCTACGAGCAGTACTTC. The chain is built from TRBV4-2 and TRBJ2-7; D is ambiguous. The CDR3 runs 12 residues. The germline V gene has CDR1 LGHNA and CDR2 YNFKEQ. Deletions cut 0 bases from V and 3 bases from J, with 3 bases between.

Ten or more counts support this clonotype. The chain recombines TRBV6-2 or TRBV6-3 with TRBJ1-6; D is undetermined. In germline, CDR1 is MNHEY, CDR2 SVGEGT. V was clipped by 2 bases and J by 9 bases, with 11 bases between them. The CDR3 runs 14 residues. CDR3 region: CASSYGPGRSPLHF. The DNA of the CDR3 is TGTGCCAGCAGTTACGGACCCGGACGTTCACCCCTCCACTTT.

This clonotype has just a few counts. This sequence joins TRBV18 and TRBJ1-2; D gene uncertain. Germline assignment: CDR1 KGHSH and CDR2 LQKENI. The CDR3 has 13 amino acids. The ends were cut back, 0 bases at V and 6 bases at J, with 8 bases in the middle. CDR3 loop: CASSPPDRDGYTF. Here the CDR3 DNA reads TGTGCCAGCTCACCACCGGATAGGGATGGCTACACCTTC.